This TCR beta chain was profiled in a study of shared clonotypes between healthy human individuals. Study observations and caveats: Sequencing depth was expected to affect clonotype sharing among donors.

The naive CD8 fraction comprised CD45RO-negative cells positively selected for CCR7 and excluded terminally differentiated effector memory CD45RA+ cells. Remarks on this clone: Its antigen is undetermined.

Running of the assay took place at deep level. Using immunoSEQ multiplex PCR, the repertoire was profiled, and TCRdb retains in-frame clones only, with some absent. Among about 2.2 million clones listed, roughly 95% were seen once. Germline values: CDR1 SEHNR, CDR2 FQNEAQ (reference sequence). J gave up 0 bases and V 11 bases, and 7 bases lay outside the gene matches. CDR3 size: 14 residues. The chain combines TRBV7-9 with TRBJ2-3, with TRBD2 matching 8 bases. Sequenced sample: naive CD8+ T cells from PBMCs. The receptor was isolated from a man between 18 and 29 years old in good health. Some clones in this sample may be carry-over from other donors' samples. CDR3 sequence: CAYRSGDSTDTQYF. DNA for the CDR3: TGTGCCTACCGTAGCGGGGATAGCACAGATACGCAGTATTTT. Supplemented by reference TRBV7-9 and TRBJ2-3, the full variable domain reads DTGVSQNPRHKITKRGQNVTFRCDPISEHNRLYWYRQTLGQGPEFLTYFQNEAQLEKSRLLSDRFSAERPKGSFSTLEIQRTEQGDSAMYLCAYRSGDSTDTQYFGPGTRLTVL.